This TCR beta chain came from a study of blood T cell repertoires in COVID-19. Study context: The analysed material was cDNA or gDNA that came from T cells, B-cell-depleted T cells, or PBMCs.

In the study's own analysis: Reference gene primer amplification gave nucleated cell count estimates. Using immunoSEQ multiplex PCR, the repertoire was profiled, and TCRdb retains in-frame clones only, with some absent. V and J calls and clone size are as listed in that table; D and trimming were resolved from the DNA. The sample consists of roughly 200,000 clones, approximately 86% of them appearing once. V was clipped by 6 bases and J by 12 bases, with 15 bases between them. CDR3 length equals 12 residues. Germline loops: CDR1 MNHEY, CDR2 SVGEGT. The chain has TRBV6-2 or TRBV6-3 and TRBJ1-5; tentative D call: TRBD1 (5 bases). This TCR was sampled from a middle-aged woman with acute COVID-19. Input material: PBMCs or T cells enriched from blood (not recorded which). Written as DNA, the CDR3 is TGTGCCAGCAGCCCCGGCGGGGGGGTCCAGCATTTT. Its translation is CASSPGGGVQHF.